Below, 9 T cell receptor beta chains from the same sample are listed, as sequenced in a study of T cell clonality in common variable immunodeficiency. Antigen specificity for these receptors is unknown. Study-wide findings and caveats: Common variable immunodeficiency TCR beta sequences reportedly had fewer deletions and N-nucleotide insertions.

Clones were read by immunoSEQ multiplex PCR, and TCRdb kept only the in-frame ones, dropping some. The sample contains tens of thousands of clones, none occurring once; roughly 6.7% lies in the top ten. Sequenced input: peripheral blood mononuclear cells. These receptors were taken from a human donor with common variable immunodeficiency.

In this sample, this clone turned up many times. The sequence runs out 3 residues before the end of the CDR3; the remainder is reconstructed from the germline J gene. The V gene is TRBV6-2 or TRBV6-3, the J gene TRBJ2-7; TRBD1 aligns across 7 bases. The CDR3 is 15 residues long. The V gene end was trimmed by 6 bases and the J gene end by 1 base; junction bases not matched to a gene: 9. Germline V gene lookup returns CDR1 MNHEY and CDR2 SVGEGT. The part of the CDR3 DNA that was read is TGTGCCAGCAGATGGGGACAGACCGCGTCCTACGAG. Amino acids: CASRWGQTASYE. The whole CDR3 is CASRWGQTASYEQYF.

To note about this clone: The read terminates 3 residues before the CDR3 end, so the remaining end is supplied by the germline J gene. The V and J genes are TRBV19 and TRBJ2-7, with 7 bases lining up with TRBD1. This CDR3 is built from 14 residues. Germline loops: CDR1 LNHDA, CDR2 SQIVND (reference sequence). The trim removed 6 bases at V and 2 bases at J, leaving 7 bases unmatched. Incomplete CDR3 DNA: TGTGCCAGTAGCCGGGACAGCGTTACCTACGAG. The encoded protein is CASSRDSVTYE. From start to end, the CDR3 is CASSRDSVTYEQYF.

A few counts support this clone. The DNA ends 3 residues before the CDR3 does, and the rest of the CDR3 is filled in from the germline J gene. The rearrangement uses TRBV18 and TRBJ2-5; 12 positions match TRBD1. Germline CDR1 reads KGHSH; CDR2 reads LQKENI. CDR3 length: 18 residues. With 6 bases clipped from V and 6 bases from J, the junction kept 17 bases outside the gene matches. The CDR3 DNA, read in part, is TGTGCCAGCTCCCCGTGGGGACAGGGGGCGGATAGCAATAAGACC. This sequence encodes CASSPWGQGADSNKT. The CDR3 reads in full as CASSPWGQGADSNKTQYF.

This clone turned up a few times. The read ends 3 residues before the CDR3 terminus; that terminus is restored from the germline J gene. The J gene is TRBJ2-7, the V gene TRBV7-8; TRBD2 matches 8 bases. The germline V gene has CDR1 SGHVS and CDR2 FQNEAQ. Unmatched junction bases numbered 6, after V lost 3 bases and J lost 5 bases. The CDR3 is 14 residues long. The CDR3 bases that were read are TGTGCCAGCAGCTTCGGGCGAGCGGGAGACGAG. Amino acid sequence: CASSFGRAGDE. The entire CDR3 is CASSFGRAGDEQYF.

A word on this clone: The CDR3 goes on 3 residues after the read ends, and that part is filled in from the germline J gene. V usage is TRBV18 and J usage is TRBJ2-7, with 12 bases that match TRBD2. From germline, CDR1 is KGHSH and CDR2 LQKENI. This CDR3 region has 16 residues. The J segment lost 0 bases and the V segment lost 0 bases, leaving 0 bases of the junction unmatched. This chain's CDR3 is CASSPPGLAGSYEQYF. CDR3 DNA (partial): TGTGCCAGCTCACCACCGGGACTAGCGGGCTCCTACGAG.

On this clone itself: The read falls 3 residues short of the CDR3 end, and the missing part is taken from the germline J gene. The rearrangement joins TRBV19 to TRBJ1-1; the D gene is possibly TRBD1 (5 bases). The V gene's germline CDR1 is LNHDA and CDR2 SQIVND (reference sequence). The V end lost 3 bases, the J end lost 5 bases, and 13 bases lay between the germline ends. This CDR3 is 14 amino acids long. The DNA read from the CDR3 is TGTGCCAGTAGTATCCGCAGGGCGGTGACTGAA. Protein product: CASSIRRAVTE. The whole CDR3 sequence reads CASSIRRAVTEAFF.

This clone came up many times. The CDR3 end lies 3 residues beyond the end of the read and is filled in from the germline J gene. The chain joins TRBV7-9 to TRBJ1-6; D is possibly TRBD1 (6 bases). Deletions cut 5 bases from V and 11 bases from J, with 16 bases between. The germline V gene has CDR1 SEHNR and CDR2 FQNEAQ (reference sequence). The CDR3 has 14 amino acids. CDR3: CASSSEGTGPPLHF. CDR3 DNA (partial): TGTGCCAGCAGCAGCGAAGGAACAGGGCCACCC.

Only a few counts were recorded for this clone. The CDR3 end falls 3 residues outside the read, so it is completed with the germline J gene. This chain joins TRBV7-9 and TRBJ1-2; D gene uncertain. Germline V lookup: CDR1 SEHNR, CDR2 FQNEAQ (reference sequence). The CDR3 is 13 residues long. V lost 5 bases to trimming and J lost 4 bases, with 11 bases between them. CDR3 DNA (partial): TGTGCCAGCAGCCAGGTACAGAGCTATGGC. Translated, it gives CASSQVQSYG. Given in full, the CDR3 is CASSQVQSYGYTF.

This clone was observed a few times. The read is 3 residues too short to cover the CDR3 end, so that end is filled in from the germline J gene. V is TRBV19 and J is TRBJ2-5; 7 bases align to TRBD2. The V and J ends lost 0 bases and 4 bases, in that order; junction bases with no gene match: 5. This CDR3 spans 15 amino acids. Germline lookup yields CDR1 LNHDA and CDR2 SQIVND (reference sequence). CDR3 amino acids: CASSIDLSGGETQYF. The CDR3 bases that were read are TGTGCCAGTAGTATAGATCTATCGGGGGGAGAGACC.